Each of the 9 T cell receptor beta chains below was sequenced from the same sample in a study of cytotoxic CD8 clonotypes in ibrutinib-treated CLL. The protocol was immunoSEQ multiplex PCR, while the TCRdb copy is restricted to in-frame clones and leaves out a portion. The sample comprises 130,000 to 150,000 clones, more than 85% of which are singletons, and 10% to 13% rests with the top ten. Sequenced here: PBMCs, sampled after 12 months of ibrutinib treatment. The receptors were gathered from a human donor with chronic lymphocytic leukemia.

The chain is built from TRBV7-2 and TRBJ2-3, with D unclear. There are 18 residues in the CDR3. Trimming removed 5 bases from V and 2 bases from J, with 23 bases in between. Germline V gene lookup returns CDR1 SGHTA and CDR2 FQGNSA. CDR3 amino acids: CASSGPLLRALNTDTQYF. CDR3 DNA sequence: TGTGCCAGCAGCGGCCCCTTACTCCGGGCCCTTAACACAGATACGCAGTATTTT.

The chain employs TRBV29-1 and TRBJ2-3; no clear D. The germline V and J ends were trimmed by 1 base and 3 bases, with 5 bases remaining between them. The germline gives CDR1 SQVTM, CDR2 ANQGSEA. The CDR3 runs to 12 residues. The CDR3 DNA is TGCAGCGTTGAAGGGCGAACAGATACGCAGTATTTT. It is translated as CSVEGRTDTQYF.

DNA of the CDR3: TGTGCCAGCAGCCCGGACAGAGAGAGAAACACCATATATTTT. Amino acid sequence: CASSPDRERNTIYF. The chain couples TRBV7-2 to TRBJ1-3, with a possible D match to TRBD1 (6 bases). Trimming stripped 5 bases from V and 5 bases from J, with 13 bases between. The CDR3 totals 14 residues. Germline lookup yields CDR1 SGHTA and CDR2 FQGNSA. Full variable domain (missing parts from reference TRBV7-2 and TRBJ1-3): GAGVSQSPSNKVTEKGKDVELRCDPISGHTALYWYRQSLGQGLEFLIYFQGNSAPDKSGLPSDRFSAERTGGSVSTLTIQRTQQEDSAVYLCASSPDRERNTIYFGEGSWLTVV.

V usage is TRBV6-5 and J usage is TRBJ2-7, with a weak D call TRBD2 (6 bases). Between the trimmed V and J ends, which lost 2 bases and 5 bases, there was a span of 16 bases. Germline CDR1 reads MNHEY; CDR2 reads SVGAGI. The length of the CDR3 is 15 residues. The CDR3 loop is CASSYGEGLSNEQYF. The DNA for the CDR3 is TGTGCCAGCAGTTACGGAGAGGGACTTTCAAACGAGCAGTACTTC.

This clone was observed a few times. The chain links TRBV29-1 to TRBJ2-7; 9 nucleotides align to TRBD2. The CDR3 is 14 residues long. Losses at the gene ends were 1 base for V and 4 bases for J; bases not matched to a gene: 5. Germline V gives CDR1 SQVTM, CDR2 ANQGSEA. The chain's CDR3 is CSVEGLAGDYEQYF. CDR3 nucleotide sequence: TGCAGCGTTGAAGGATTAGCGGGAGATTACGAGCAGTACTTC.

Note on this clone: One end of the junction is discordant with germline, which a read error may explain. The V and J genes are TRBV7-7 and TRBJ2-1; 14 bases fit TRBD2. The CDR3 extends over 16 amino acids. CDR1 is SSHAT and CDR2 is FNYEAQ in the germline V gene (reference sequence). CDR3 bases: TGTGCTAGCAGCCTCGGGACTAGCGGGAGCTACAATGAGCAGTTCTTC. It codes for CASSLGTSGSYNEQFF. Supplemented by reference TRBV7-7 and TRBJ2-1, the full variable domain reads GAGVSQSPRYKVTKRGQDVTLRCDPISSHATLYWYQQALGQGPEFLTYFNYEAQPDKSGLPSDRFSAERPEGSISTLTIQRTEQRDSAMYRCASSLGTSGSYNEQFFGPGTRLTVL.

The V gene is TRBV5-1, the J gene TRBJ1-1, with D unclear. The CDR3 is 13 residues long. V dropped 3 bases and J dropped 1 base, with 7 bases sitting between them. The V gene's germline CDR1 is SGHRS and CDR2 YFSETQ. CDR3 protein: CASSSTRNTEAFF. The CDR3 coding sequence is TGCGCCAGCAGCTCGACACGGAACACTGAAGCTTTCTTT.

The J gene is TRBJ1-5, the V gene TRBV5-1; D uncertain. V gave up 4 bases and J gave up 3 bases, with 8 bases separating them. The CDR3 is 13 residues long. CDR1 is SGHRS and CDR2 is YFSETQ in the germline V gene. The CDR3 bases are TGCGCCAGCAGCCCTCAGCCCAATCAGCCCCAGCATTTT. Encoded protein: CASSPQPNQPQHF.

In its sample, this clone was seen a few times. V is TRBV29-1 and J is TRBJ1-3; D is possibly TRBD1 (5 bases). V lost 7 bases and J lost 0, with 7 bases in between. CDR1 and CDR2 from the germline V gene are SQVTM and ANQGSEA. The CDR3 spans 12 residues. CDR3 sequence reads: CSGGSSGNTIYF. CDR3 coding DNA: TGCAGCGGGGGGAGCTCTGGAAACACCATATATTTT.